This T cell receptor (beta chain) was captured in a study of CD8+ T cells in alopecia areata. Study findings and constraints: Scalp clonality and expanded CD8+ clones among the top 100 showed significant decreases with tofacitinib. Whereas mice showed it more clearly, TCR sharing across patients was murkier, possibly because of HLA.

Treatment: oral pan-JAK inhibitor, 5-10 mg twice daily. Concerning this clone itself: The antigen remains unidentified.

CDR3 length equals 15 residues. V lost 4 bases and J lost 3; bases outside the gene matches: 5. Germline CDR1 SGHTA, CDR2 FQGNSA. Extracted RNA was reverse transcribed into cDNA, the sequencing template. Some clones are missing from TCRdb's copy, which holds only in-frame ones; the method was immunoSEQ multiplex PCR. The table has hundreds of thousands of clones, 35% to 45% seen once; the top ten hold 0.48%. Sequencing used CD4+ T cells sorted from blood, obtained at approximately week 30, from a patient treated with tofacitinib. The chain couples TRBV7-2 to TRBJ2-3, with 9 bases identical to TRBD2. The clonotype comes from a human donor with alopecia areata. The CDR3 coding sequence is TGTGCCAGCAGCTCGACTAGCGGACTAACAGATACGCAGTATTTT. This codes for CASSSTSGLTDTQYF.